This T cell receptor beta chain came from a study of blood T cell repertoires in COVID-19. Here immunoSEQ multiplex PCR was the method, and the copy in TCRdb shows in-frame clones only, minus some. The profile shows some 250,000 clones, approximately 83% of them singletons. The germline CDR1 and CDR2 sequences are LGHNT and FRNRAP. The length of the CDR3 is 13 residues. V gave up 3 bases and J gave up 2 bases, with 7 bases separating them. This sequence joins TRBV12-5 and TRBJ2-5; weak D call: TRBD2 (5 bases). The clonotype was recovered from a woman between 25 and 40 years old who had recovered from COVID-19. Sequences were obtained from peripheral blood. The CDR3: CASGFSGQETQYF. The CDR3 coding sequence is TGTGCTAGTGGTTTTTCGGGGCAAGAGACCCAGTACTTC.